The 8 T cell receptor beta chains reported below all come from one sample, sequenced in a study of T cells in Graves' hyperthyroidism and ophthalmopathy. From RNA transcripts, TCR beta CDR3 regions were amplified. TCR CDR3 regions were first amplified by RT-PCR with HTBI primers. MiXCR was run by TCRdb on the multiplex PCR reads, yielding one entry per CDR3 protein. The table lists about 400,000 distinct CDR3 sequences, about 14% of them singletons, with 15% to 20% in the top ten. Sequencing used blood. Receptor source: a woman aged 25 to 39 with Graves' ophthalmopathy.

Ten or more counts support this clonotype. The gene calls are TRBV6-1 and TRBJ2-7; D gene uncertain. Germline V CDR1 and CDR2: MNHNS, SASEGT. CDR3 length: 13 amino acids. With 2 bases removed from V and 3 bases from J, the gap between germline ends came to 8 bases. The CDR3 nucleotides read TGTGCCAGCAGTGAATGGGAAGTCTACGAGCAGTACTTC. It yields the protein CASSEWEVYEQYF.

The genes are TRBV3-1 and TRBJ2-7; 7 bases are a match to TRBD1. Germline V lookup: CDR1 LGHDT, CDR2 YNNKEL (reference sequence). There are 16 residues in the CDR3. Losses at the gene ends were 1 base for V and 0 bases for J; bases not matched to a gene: 6. The CDR3 DNA follows: TGTGCCAGCAGCCAAGTCGGGGCAGGGGGCTCCTACGAGCAGTACTTC. Translating it yields CASSQVGAGGSYEQYF.

This clonotype has ten or more counts. The rearrangement joins TRBV18 to TRBJ2-1; 9 bases map to TRBD2. The germline CDR1 and CDR2 sequences are KGHSH and LQKENI. J was trimmed by 3 bases and V by 4 bases; bases with no gene match: 4. The CDR3 runs to 15 residues. The CDR3 loop reads CASSLKAGGYNEQFF. The CDR3 DNA reads as TGTGCCAGCTCACTTAAAGCGGGGGGCTACAATGAGCAGTTCTTC.

At least ten counts were recorded for this clonotype. This chain joins TRBV24-1 and TRBJ2-3, with 8 bases fitting TRBD2. From germline, CDR1 is KGHDR and CDR2 SFDVKD. V dropped 3 bases and J dropped 3; count of bases not matched to a gene: 10. The CDR3 loop spans 17 amino acids. The CDR3 DNA is TGTGCCACCAGTGATCCCGGGTTTAGCGGGGCTACAGATACGCAGTATTTT. Translated: CATSDPGFSGATDTQYF.

The V gene is TRBV3-1, the J gene TRBJ1-5; 7 nucleotides line up with TRBD1. The CDR3 spans 13 residues. J gave up 7 bases and V 3 bases, and 3 bases lay outside the gene matches. The germline gives CDR1 LGHDT, CDR2 YNNKEL (reference sequence). CDR3 sequence (DNA): TGTGCCAGCAGCCAGAGGGGGCTACAGCCCCAGCATTTT. This encodes CASSQRGLQPQHF.

There are many counts of this clonotype. The V and J genes are TRBV7-9 and TRBJ2-1; TRBD2 matches 10 bases. The CDR3 spans 17 residues. V was clipped by 3 bases and J by 3 bases; unmatched bases: 8. Germline V CDR1 and CDR2: SEHNR, FQNEAQ (reference sequence). Here the CDR3 DNA reads TGTGCCAGCAGCTTGGGGCCTATAGCGGGGGGCTACAATGAGCAGTTCTTC. Its translation is CASSLGPIAGGYNEQFF.

This clonotype came up a few times. V and J are TRBV7-2 and TRBJ1-3; D perhaps matches TRBD1 (5 bases). This CDR3 comprises 15 residues. From germline, CDR1 is SGHTA and CDR2 FQGNSA. V was pared by 1 base and J by 2 bases, with 9 bases between. CDR3 sequence: CASSLDVRAGNTIYF. As DNA, the CDR3 is TGTGCCAGCAGCTTAGACGTCAGGGCTGGAAACACCATATATTTT. Full variable domain (missing parts from reference TRBV7-2 and TRBJ1-3): GAGVSQSPSNKVTEKGKDVELRCDPISGHTALYWYRQSLGQGLEFLIYFQGNSAPDKSGLPSDRFSAERTGGSVSTLTIQRTQQEDSAVYLCASSLDVRAGNTIYFGEGSWLTVV.

This clonotype appeared many times. The chain carries TRBV28 and TRBJ1-2; D is possibly TRBD1 (5 bases). The V gene lost 6 bases and the J gene lost 3 bases, with 11 bases spanning the gap. This CDR3 has 13 residues. Germline-derived CDR1 and CDR2 are MDHEN and SYDVKM. The CDR3 nucleotides are TGTGCCAGCAGAATGGGAGGGGACTATGGCTACACCTTC. Its translation: CASRMGGDYGYTF.